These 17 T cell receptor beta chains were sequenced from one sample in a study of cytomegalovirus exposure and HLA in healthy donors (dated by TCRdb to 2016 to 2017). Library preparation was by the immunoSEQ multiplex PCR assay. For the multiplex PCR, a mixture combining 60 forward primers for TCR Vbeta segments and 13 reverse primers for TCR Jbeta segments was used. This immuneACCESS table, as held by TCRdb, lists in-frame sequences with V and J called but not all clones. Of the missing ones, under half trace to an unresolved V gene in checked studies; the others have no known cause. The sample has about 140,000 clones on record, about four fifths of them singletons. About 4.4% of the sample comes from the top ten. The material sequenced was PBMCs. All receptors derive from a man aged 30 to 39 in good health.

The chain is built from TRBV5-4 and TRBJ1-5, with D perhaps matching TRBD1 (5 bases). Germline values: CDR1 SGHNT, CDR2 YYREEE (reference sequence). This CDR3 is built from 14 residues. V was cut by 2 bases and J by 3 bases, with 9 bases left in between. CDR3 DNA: TGTGCCAGCAGCTTTGGGGGGAACAATCAGCCCCAGCATTTT. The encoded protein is CASSFGGNNQPQHF.

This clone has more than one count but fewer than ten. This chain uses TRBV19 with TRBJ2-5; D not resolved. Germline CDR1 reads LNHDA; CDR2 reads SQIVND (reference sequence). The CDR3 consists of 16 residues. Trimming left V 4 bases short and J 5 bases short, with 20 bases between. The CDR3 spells CASSSHTGSNGETQYF. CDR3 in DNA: TGTGCCAGTAGTAGCCACACCGGGTCAAACGGGGAGACCCAGTACTTC.

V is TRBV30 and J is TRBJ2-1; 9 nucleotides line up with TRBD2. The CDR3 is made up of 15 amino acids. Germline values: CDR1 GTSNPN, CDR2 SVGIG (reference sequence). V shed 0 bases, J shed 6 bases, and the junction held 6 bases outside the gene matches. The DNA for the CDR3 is TGTGCCTGGAGTGTCGTGACTAGCGGCCTCAATGAGCAGTTCTTC. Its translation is CAWSVVTSGLNEQFF.

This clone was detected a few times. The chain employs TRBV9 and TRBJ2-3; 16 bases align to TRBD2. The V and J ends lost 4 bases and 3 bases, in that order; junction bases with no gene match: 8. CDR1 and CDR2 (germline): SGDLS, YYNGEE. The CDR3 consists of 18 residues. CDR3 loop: CASSPPAGLAGGTDTQYF. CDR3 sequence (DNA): TGTGCCAGCAGCCCCCCTGCGGGACTAGCGGGAGGGACAGATACGCAGTATTTT.

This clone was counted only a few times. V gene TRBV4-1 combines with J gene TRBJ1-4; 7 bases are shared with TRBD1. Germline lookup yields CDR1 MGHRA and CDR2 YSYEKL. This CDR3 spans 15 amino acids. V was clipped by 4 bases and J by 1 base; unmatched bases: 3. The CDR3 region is CASSRPGGTNEKLFF. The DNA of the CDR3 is TGCGCCAGCAGCCGACCAGGGGGAACTAATGAAAAACTGTTTTTT.

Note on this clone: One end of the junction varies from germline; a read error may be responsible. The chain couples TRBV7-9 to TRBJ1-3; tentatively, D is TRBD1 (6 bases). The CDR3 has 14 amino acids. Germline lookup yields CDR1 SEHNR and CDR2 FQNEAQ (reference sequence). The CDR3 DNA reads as TGTTCCAGCAGATTGGACAGCTCTGGAAACACCATATATTTT. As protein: CSSRLDSSGNTIYF.

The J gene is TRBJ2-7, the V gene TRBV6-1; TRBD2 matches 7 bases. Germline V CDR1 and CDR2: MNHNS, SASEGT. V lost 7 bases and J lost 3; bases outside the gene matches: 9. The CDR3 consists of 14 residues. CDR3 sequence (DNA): TGTGCCAGCACCCGGGAGGACACTGGCTACGAGCAGTACTTC. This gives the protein CASTREDTGYEQYF.

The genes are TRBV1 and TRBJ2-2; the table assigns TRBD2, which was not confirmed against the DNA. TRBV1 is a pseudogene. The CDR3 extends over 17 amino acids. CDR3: CTSSQPGSTQNTGELFF. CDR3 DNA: TGCACCAGCAGCCAACCCGGGTCCACCCAGAACACCGGGGAGCTGTTTTTT.

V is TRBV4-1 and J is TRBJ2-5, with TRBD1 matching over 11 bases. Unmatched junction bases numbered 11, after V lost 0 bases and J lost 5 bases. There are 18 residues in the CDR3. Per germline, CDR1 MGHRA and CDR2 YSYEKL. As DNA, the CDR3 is TGCGCCAGCAGCCAAGAACGGGACAGGGGGGGACGGTGGGAGACCCAGTACTTC. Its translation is CASSQERDRGGRWETQYF.

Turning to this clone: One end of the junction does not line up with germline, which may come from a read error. DNA for the CDR3: TGTGCCAGCAGCAGGGGACCCGGGGGGGTTTGGTTC. This codes for CASSRGPGGVWF. The chain links TRBV7-9 to TRBJ2-7; TRBD2 aligns across 8 bases. Germline loops: CDR1 SEHNR, CDR2 FQNEAQ (reference sequence). The CDR3 is 12 amino acids.

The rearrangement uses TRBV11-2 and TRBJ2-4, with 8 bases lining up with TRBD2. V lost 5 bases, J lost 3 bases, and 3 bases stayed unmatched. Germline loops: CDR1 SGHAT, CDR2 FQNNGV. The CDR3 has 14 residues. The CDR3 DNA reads TGTGCCAGCAGCCCCGGGAGGGGCAAAAACATTCAGTACTTC. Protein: CASSPGRGKNIQYF. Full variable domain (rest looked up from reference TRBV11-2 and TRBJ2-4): EAGVAQSPRYKIIEKRQSVAFWCNPISGHATLYWYQQILGQGPKLLIQFQNNGVVDDSQLPKDRFSAERLKGVDSTLKIQPAKLEDSAVYLCASSPGRGKNIQYFGAGTRLSVL.

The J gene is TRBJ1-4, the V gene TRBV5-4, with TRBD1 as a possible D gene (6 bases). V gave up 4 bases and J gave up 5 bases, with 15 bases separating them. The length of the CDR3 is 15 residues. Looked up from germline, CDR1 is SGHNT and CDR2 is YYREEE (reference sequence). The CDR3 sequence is CASSLRVGGNEKLFF. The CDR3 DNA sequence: TGTGCCAGCAGCCTTCGGGTTGGGGGCAATGAAAAACTGTTTTTT.

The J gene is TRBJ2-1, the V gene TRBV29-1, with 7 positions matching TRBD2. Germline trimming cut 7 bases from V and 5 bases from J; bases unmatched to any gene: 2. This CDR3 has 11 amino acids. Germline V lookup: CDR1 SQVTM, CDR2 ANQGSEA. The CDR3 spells CSEGLNNEQFF. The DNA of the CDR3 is TGCAGCGAGGGACTAAACAATGAGCAGTTCTTC.

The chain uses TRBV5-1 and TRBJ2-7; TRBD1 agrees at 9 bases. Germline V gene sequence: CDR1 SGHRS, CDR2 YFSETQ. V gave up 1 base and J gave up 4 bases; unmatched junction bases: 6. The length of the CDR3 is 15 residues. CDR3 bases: TGCGCCAGCAGCTTGTCGGGACAGGGCGATTACGAGCAGTACTTC. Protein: CASSLSGQGDYEQYF.

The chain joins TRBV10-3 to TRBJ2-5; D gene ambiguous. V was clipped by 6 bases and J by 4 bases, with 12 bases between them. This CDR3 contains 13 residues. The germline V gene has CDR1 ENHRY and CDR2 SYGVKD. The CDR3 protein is CAISSGLGETQYF. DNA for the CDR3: TGTGCCATCAGCTCCGGGTTAGGAGAGACCCAGTACTTC.

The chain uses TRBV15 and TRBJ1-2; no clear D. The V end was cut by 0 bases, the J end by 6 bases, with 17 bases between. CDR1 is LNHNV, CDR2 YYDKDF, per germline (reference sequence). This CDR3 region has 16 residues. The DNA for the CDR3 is TGTGCCACCAGCAGAGATCGCGGGAATCTGGTCCATGGCTACACCTTC. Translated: CATSRDRGNLVHGYTF.

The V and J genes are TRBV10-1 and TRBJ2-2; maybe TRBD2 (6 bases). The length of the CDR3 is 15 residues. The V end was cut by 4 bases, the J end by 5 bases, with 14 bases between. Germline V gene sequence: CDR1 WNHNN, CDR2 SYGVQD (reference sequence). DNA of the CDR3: TGCGCCAGCAGTGTTGGGGGAGGAAGGACCGGGGAGCTGTTTTTT. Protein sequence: CASSVGGGRTGELFF.